Below are 14 T cell receptor beta chains sequenced from a single sample in a study of chemoradiotherapy in HPV16-positive cancers (dated by TCRdb to between 2021 and 2023). The library came from the immunoSEQ multiplex PCR assay. As stored in TCRdb, this immuneACCESS dataset retains in-frame rearrangements with V and J assigned. A fraction of the clones does not appear; measured against another copy, unresolved V genes explain less than half of the discrepancy, and the remainder lacks a known reason. The sample records 55,000 to 85,000 clones, about 88% of which are singletons. Clones ranked in the top ten supply more than 3.5% of the sample. This material consisted of blood, taken from a patient who underwent chemoradiotherapy. Source of these receptors: a human donor with HPV-associated anogenital cancer.

V and J are TRBV6-1 and TRBJ2-1; D tentatively fits TRBD1 or TRBD2 (5 bases each). V was trimmed by 7 bases and J by 4 bases, leaving 17 bases between them. CDR1 and CDR2 (germline): MNHNS, SASEGT. The CDR3 extends over 15 amino acids. CDR3 DNA sequence: TGTGCCAGCATTGAGGGGCCAGGCTCTTACAATGAGCAGTTCTTC. It yields the protein CASIEGPGSYNEQFF.

V gene TRBV28 combines with J gene TRBJ1-5; weak D call: TRBD1 (5 bases). Germline assignment: CDR1 MDHEN and CDR2 SYDVKM. CDR3 length: 19 residues. V lost 7 bases to trimming and J lost 2 bases, with 27 bases between them. DNA of the CDR3: TGTGCCAGCACTCACGGGGGGATTATACTCGAGAGGGGCAATCAGCCCCAGCATTTT. This translates into CASTHGGIILERGNQPQHF. Together with reference TRBV28 and TRBJ1-5, the CDR3 gives the full variable domain: DVKVTQSSRYLVKRTGEKVFLECVQDMDHENMFWYRQDPGLGLRLIYFSYDVKMKEKGDIPEGYSVSREKKERFSLILESASTNQTSMYLCASTHGGIILERGNQPQHFGDGTRLSIL.

The V call is TRBV5-1, the J call TRBJ2-7; 12 bases fit TRBD1. Per germline, CDR1 SGHRS and CDR2 YFSETQ. This CDR3 is 14 amino acids long. The V segment lost 4 bases and the J segment 7 bases; nucleotides outside the gene matches: 6. DNA of the CDR3: TGCGCCAGCAGCACGGGACAGGGGGCCGGGGAGCAGTACTTC. Translating it yields CASSTGQGAGEQYF.

The chain is built from TRBV28 and TRBJ2-2; D call uncertain. The germline CDR1 and CDR2 sequences are MDHEN and SYDVKM. Trimming pared 1 base from V and 5 bases from J, leaving 5 bases between. The CDR3 totals 13 residues. The CDR3 DNA sequence: TGTGCCAGCAGTTTATCGTCGACCGGGGAGCTGTTTTTT. Protein: CASSLSSTGELFF.

The CDR3 spells CASSVDGGGTEAFF. CDR3 nucleotide sequence: TGTGCCAGCAGCGTAGATGGGGGAGGCACTGAAGCTTTCTTT. The V and J genes are TRBV9 and TRBJ1-1; maybe TRBD1 (5 bases). The CDR3 loop spans 14 amino acids. V shed 0 bases and J shed 4 bases, with 10 bases lying between them. Germline loops: CDR1 SGDLS, CDR2 YYNGEE.

The V gene is TRBV30, the J gene TRBJ2-7, with 9 bases identical to TRBD1. Per the germline V gene, CDR1 is GTSNPN and CDR2 is SVGIG (reference sequence). With 2 bases clipped from V and 1 base from J, the junction kept 3 bases outside the gene matches. The CDR3 is 14 amino acids. The CDR3 is CAWSSTGGSYEQYF. The CDR3 region has the DNA TGTGCCTGGAGTTCGACAGGGGGGTCCTACGAGCAGTACTTC.

The chain links TRBV19 to TRBJ1-1; the D gene is possibly TRBD1 (5 bases). Trimming left V 1 base short and J 4 bases short, with 16 bases between. The CDR3 is 16 residues long. Germline V gene data show CDR1 as LNHDA and CDR2 as SQIVND (reference sequence). The CDR3 nucleotides read TGTGCCAGTAGTATAGGAGGGGTTGTCTGGGGCACTGAAGCTTTCTTT. Encoded protein: CASSIGGVVWGTEAFF.

This clone occurred once. CDR3 bases: TGTGCCAGCAGTCCCCAGCAGGGGGTTGAAAAACTGTTTTTT. Its protein product is CASSPQQGVEKLFF. This chain uses TRBV6-1 with TRBJ1-4; the match to TRBD1 covers 7 bases. This CDR3 spans 14 amino acids. V trimming: 5 bases; J trimming: 7 bases; junction bases outside the gene matches: 7. From germline, CDR1 is MNHNS and CDR2 SASEGT.

V and J are TRBV27 and TRBJ2-2; D gene uncertain. The V gene's germline CDR1 is MNHEY and CDR2 SMNVEV (reference sequence). CDR3 length: 14 amino acids. Trimming removed 4 bases from V and 3 bases from J, with 9 bases in between. CDR3 DNA: TGTGCCAGCAGTTCGGGTAGTTACACCGGGGAGCTGTTTTTT. Its protein product is CASSSGSYTGELFF.

The chain carries TRBV5-6 and TRBJ2-1; TRBD1 might be the D (6 bases). Looked up from germline, CDR1 is SGHDT and CDR2 is YYEEEE. The CDR3 contains 14 residues. Trimming took off 0 bases at V and 4 bases at J, with 8 bases between the two ends. The CDR3 region is CASSLGQVYNEQFF. For the CDR3, the DNA is TGTGCCAGCAGCTTGGGACAGGTATACAATGAGCAGTTCTTC.

This clone was observed a single time. V usage is TRBV5-4 and J usage is TRBJ2-7, with D possibly matching TRBD2 (6 bases). The germline gives CDR1 SGHNT, CDR2 YYREEE (reference sequence). The CDR3 length is 16 residues. V shed 1 base and J shed 1 base, with 15 bases lying between them. CDR3 loop: CASSLKGGLNSYEQYF. DNA of the CDR3: TGTGCCAGCAGCTTGAAGGGAGGCCTTAATTCCTACGAGCAGTACTTC.

The chain links TRBV6-6 to TRBJ1-2, with D possibly matching TRBD1 (6 bases). Germline CDR1 and CDR2: MNHNY and SVGAGI (reference sequence). Trimming cost V 0 bases and J 7 bases, with 9 bases left between them. The CDR3 covers 13 residues. CDR3 sequence: CASSYSTGSGYTF. CDR3 nucleotides: TGTGCCAGCAGTTACTCCACAGGGAGTGGCTACACCTTC.

This clone was detected only a few times. V usage is TRBV30 and J usage is TRBJ2-1, with 7 bases matching TRBD1. Trimming cost V 5 bases and J 5 bases; bases outside gene matches: 18. Germline V lookup: CDR1 GTSNPN, CDR2 SVGIG (reference sequence). The CDR3 contains 17 residues. The CDR3 DNA reads as TGTGCCTGGGTCCCCGTCCTCCGGGACAGACGAGACAATGAGCAGTTCTTC. It yields the protein CAWVPVLRDRRDNEQFF.

The J gene is TRBJ1-1, the V gene TRBV6-5; tentatively, D is TRBD1 (5 bases). The CDR3 sequence is 12 residues long. Germline assignment: CDR1 MNHEY and CDR2 SVGAGI. Trimming cost V 6 bases and J 11 bases, with 16 bases left between them. The CDR3 bases are TGTGCCAGCAGCTCTGGGGACCTTGGGGCTTTCTTT. Protein product: CASSSGDLGAFF.